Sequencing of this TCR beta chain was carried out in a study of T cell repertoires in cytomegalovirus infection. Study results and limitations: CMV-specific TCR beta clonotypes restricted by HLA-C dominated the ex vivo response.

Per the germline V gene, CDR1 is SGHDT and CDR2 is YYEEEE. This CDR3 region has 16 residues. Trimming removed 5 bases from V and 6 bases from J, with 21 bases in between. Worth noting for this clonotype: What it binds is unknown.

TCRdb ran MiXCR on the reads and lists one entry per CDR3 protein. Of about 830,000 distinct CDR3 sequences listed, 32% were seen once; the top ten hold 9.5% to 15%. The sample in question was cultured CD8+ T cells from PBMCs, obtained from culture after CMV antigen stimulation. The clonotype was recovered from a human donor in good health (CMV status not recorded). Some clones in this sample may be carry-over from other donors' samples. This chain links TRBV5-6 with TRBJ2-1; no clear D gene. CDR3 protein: CASRTVALRGGNEQFF. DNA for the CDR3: TGTGCCAGCAGGACCGTCGCCCTAAGAGGTGGCAATGAGCAGTTCTTC.